Each of the 18 T cell receptor beta chains below was sequenced from the same sample in a study of STAT5B mutations in CD4+ large granular lymphocyte leukemia. Sequencing was performed with immunoSEQ multiplex PCR; in TCRdb, only in-frame clones are kept and a portion is missing. The table has 20,000 to 25,000 clones, 70% to 75% seen once. The sample comprised CD4+ T cells from blood buffy coats. Receptors originate from a human donor in good health.

This chain uses TRBV7-2 with TRBJ2-7; D gene uncertain. V was clipped by 8 bases and J by 3 bases, with 5 bases between them. Germline V gene lookup returns CDR1 SGHTA and CDR2 FQGNSA. This CDR3 has 10 amino acids. This CDR3 reads CASGNYEQYF. The CDR3, as DNA: TGTGCCAGCGGAAACTACGAGCAGTACTTC.

Only a few counts were recorded for this clone. The rearrangement joins TRBV5-4 to TRBJ2-7; 7 positions agree with TRBD1. Germline CDR1 and CDR2: SGHNT and YYREEE (reference sequence). The length of the CDR3 is 16 residues. After removal of 4 bases from V and 0 bases from J, the junction contained 10 bases not matched to a gene. Written as DNA, the CDR3 is TGTGCCAGCAGCCCCACCCTCGACAGGGCCTCCTACGAGCAGTACTTC. Its translation: CASSPTLDRASYEQYF.

The chain couples TRBV18 to TRBJ1-1; 11 bases align to TRBD1. Germline loops: CDR1 KGHSH, CDR2 LQKENI. V gave up 0 bases and J gave up 1 base; unmatched junction bases: 1. The CDR3 is made up of 16 amino acids. The CDR3 region is CASSPPGQGENTEAFF. DNA of the CDR3: TGTGCCAGCTCACCACCGGGACAGGGGGAGAACACTGAAGCTTTCTTT.

Only a few counts were recorded for this clone. The chain employs TRBV5-1 and TRBJ2-2; D unclear. Trimming pared 2 bases from V and 2 bases from J, leaving 10 bases between. Germline-derived CDR1 and CDR2 are SGHRS and YFSETQ. The CDR3 contains 15 residues. In DNA, the CDR3 is TGCGCCAGCAGCTTCGTCAGTGCAAACACCGGGGAGCTGTTTTTT. It yields the protein CASSFVSANTGELFF.

V and J are TRBV7-9 and TRBJ2-5; no clear D gene. Trimming left V 7 bases short and J 4 bases short, with 13 bases between. From germline, CDR1 is SEHNR and CDR2 FQNEAQ (reference sequence). The CDR3 spans 13 residues. For the CDR3, the DNA is TGTGCCAGCACATACGTAACGGGAGAGACCCAGTACTTC. This sequence encodes CASTYVTGETQYF.

The chain links TRBV10-1 to TRBJ2-4, with D perhaps matching TRBD1 or TRBD2 (5 bases each). V lost 4 bases and J 5 bases, leaving 9 bases between the germline ends. Germline V gene lookup returns CDR1 WNHNN and CDR2 SYGVQD (reference sequence). The CDR3 consists of 13 residues. The CDR3 reads CASSGDGQNIQYF. In DNA form, the CDR3 reads TGCGCCAGCAGTGGGGACGGCCAAAACATTCAGTACTTC.

This chain joins TRBV7-6 and TRBJ2-5; 13 bases align to TRBD2. Looked up from germline, CDR1 is SGHVS and CDR2 is FNYEAQ. The ends lost 5 bases at V and 9 bases at J; junction bases unmatched: 12. The CDR3 spans 16 residues. CDR3: CASSRSGTSGAMAQYF. The CDR3 coding sequence is TGTGCCAGCAGCCGGTCCGGGACTAGCGGGGCCATGGCCCAGTACTTC.

This clone came up a few times. This chain's CDR3 is CASSVGGQGLNQPQHF. DNA of the CDR3: TGTGCCAGCAGCGTAGGGGGACAGGGACTCAATCAGCCCCAGCATTTT. The chain combines TRBV9 with TRBJ1-5; 9 positions match TRBD1. J lost 3 bases, V lost 0 bases, and 4 bases had no gene match. The CDR3 totals 16 residues. Germline V gene sequence: CDR1 SGDLS, CDR2 YYNGEE.

The chain couples TRBV5-1 to TRBJ2-2; possible D gene TRBD2, 6 bases. V was shortened by 3 bases and J by 4 bases, with 10 bases between the two germline ends. Germline V lookup: CDR1 SGHRS, CDR2 YFSETQ. The CDR3 is 14 residues long. CDR3 bases: TGCGCCAGCAGCTGGGACGGGGGCACCGGGGAGCTGTTTTTT. This sequence encodes CASSWDGGTGELFF. Together with reference TRBV5-1 and TRBJ2-2, the CDR3 gives the full variable domain: KAGVTQTPRYLIKTRGQQVTLSCSPISGHRSVSWYQQTPGQGLQFLFEYFSETQRNKGNFPGRFSGRQFSNSRSEMNVSTLELGDSALYLCASSWDGGTGELFFGEGSRLTVL.

The table lists this clone with a count of one. This sequence joins TRBV28 and TRBJ2-5; 14 positions agree with TRBD2. V lost 2 bases, J lost 1 base, and 9 bases stayed unmatched. This CDR3 has 19 residues. CDR1 MDHEN and CDR2 SYDVKM come from the germline V gene. The CDR3 is CASSLGATSGRGGQETQYF. CDR3 DNA sequence: TGTGCCAGCAGTTTAGGAGCGACTAGCGGGAGGGGGGGCCAAGAGACCCAGTACTTC.

This clone was found a few times. This chain joins TRBV14 and TRBJ2-3; D is tentatively TRBD1 or TRBD2 (6 bases each). The length of the CDR3 is 16 residues. Germline values: CDR1 SGHDN, CDR2 FVKESK. Trimming removed 1 base at V and 0 bases at J, with 11 bases between. CDR3 coding DNA: TGTGCCAGCAGCCAAGTGGGGGGCCTCAGCACAGATACGCAGTATTTT. It translates to CASSQVGGLSTDTQYF. The variable domain in full, completed from reference TRBV14 and TRBJ2-3, reads EAGVTQFPSHSVIEKGQTVTLRCDPISGHDNLYWYRRVMGKEIKFLLHFVKESKQDESGMPNNRFLAERTGGTYSTLKVQPAELEDSGVYFCASSQVGGLSTDTQYFGPGTRLTVL.

The chain is built from TRBV6-5 and TRBJ2-7; 10 bases are shared with TRBD1. CDR3 length: 13 amino acids. Trimming took 5 bases from V and 3 from J; bases not matched to a gene: 1. Germline-derived CDR1 and CDR2 are MNHEY and SVGAGI. The CDR3 loop reads CASSRDRGYEQYF. Written as DNA, the CDR3 is TGTGCCAGCAGTAGGGACAGGGGCTACGAGCAGTACTTC.

A few counts support this clone. The CDR3 DNA reads as TGTGCCAGCAGCCCGGGACTTCGGAGGGAGCAGTTCTTC. Its translation is CASSPGLRREQFF. V and J are TRBV5-8 and TRBJ2-1, with a tentative D call TRBD2 (6 bases). V lost 4 bases to trimming and J lost 10 bases, with 15 bases between them. The CDR3 is 13 amino acids. From germline, CDR1 is SGHTS and CDR2 YDEGEE.

This sequence joins TRBV6-5 and TRBJ2-1, with TRBD2 matching over 11 bases. CDR1 MNHEY and CDR2 SVGAGI come from the germline V gene. V trimming: 4 bases; J trimming: 7 bases; junction bases outside the gene matches: 6. There are 15 residues in the CDR3. In nucleotides, the CDR3 is TGTGCCAGCAGTTTACTAGCGGGGGCGGGGAATGAGCAGTTCTTC. This gives the protein CASSLLAGAGNEQFF.

This chain links TRBV5-5 with TRBJ1-5, with D hard to call. CDR3 length: 16 residues. Germline CDR1 and CDR2: SGHKS and YYEKEE (reference sequence). V was cut by 4 bases and J by 3 bases, with 17 bases left in between. This CDR3 is CASSLGVLGPNQPQHF. Here the CDR3 DNA reads TGTGCCAGCAGCCTGGGCGTGTTAGGGCCCAATCAGCCCCAGCATTTT.

This clone appeared a single time. This chain links TRBV5-4 with TRBJ2-7; D unresolved. Trimming removed 3 bases at V and 7 bases at J, with 8 bases between. Germline V gene data show CDR1 as SGHNT and CDR2 as YYREEE (reference sequence). The CDR3 runs 11 residues. CDR3 region: CASSSAREQYF. The CDR3, as DNA: TGTGCCAGCAGCTCGGCGAGGGAGCAGTACTTC.

This clone was recorded only once. V gene TRBV18 combines with J gene TRBJ2-7, with 7 positions matching TRBD1. CDR3 length equals 13 residues. Germline-derived CDR1 and CDR2 are KGHSH and LQKENI. Trimming cost V 5 bases and J 0 bases; bases outside gene matches: 1. CDR3 DNA sequence: TGTGCCAGCTCAGCAGGGGGCTCCTACGAGCAGTACTTC. Translating it yields CASSAGGSYEQYF.

This clone appeared a single time. The V call is TRBV6-5, the J call TRBJ2-7; the match to TRBD1 covers 8 bases. Germline-derived CDR1 and CDR2 are MNHEY and SVGAGI. The junction had 8 bases not matched to a gene; V was cut back by 7 bases and J by 6 bases. The CDR3 extends over 13 amino acids. CDR3: CASMGDRKLEQYF. The CDR3 coding sequence is TGTGCCAGCATGGGGGACAGGAAGCTCGAGCAGTACTTC.